The 2 T cell receptor beta chains in this list originate from one sample, sequenced in a study of spatial heterogeneity in lung cancer. Via MiXCR, TCRdb re-called the 5' RACE reads, giving one row per CDR3 protein. The repertoire includes some 7,800 distinct CDR3 sequences, over 7% of them detected once, and approximately 46% sits in the top ten. The time point was: sample taken at primary tumor resection. Whole RNA, isolated from tumor, nontumor lung or frozen PBMC, was sequenced without prior sorting. The sample was PBMCs, taken at surgery. These receptor sequences come from a male donor with early-stage non-small cell lung cancer.

As regards this clonotype: An end of the junction does not agree with germline; a read error may underlie this. The library was designed around alpha chains, so this beta chain is a stray read whose abundance carries little weight. The V and J genes are TRBV7-9 and TRBJ1-2; TRBD1 agrees at 7 bases. This CDR3 is built from 14 residues. Germline V gives CDR1 SEHNR, CDR2 FQNEAQ (reference sequence). CDR3 nucleotides: TGTGTCAGCAGCTTGACAGGGTCGACGGACGGCTACACCTTC. Its protein product is CVSSLTGSTDGYTF.

This clonotype was picked up many times. With the library built for alpha chains, this beta chain is off target and its frequency is not meaningful. This rearrangement joins TRBV5-1 to TRBJ2-7; D possibly uses TRBD1 or TRBD2 (5 bases each). This CDR3 has 15 amino acids. Germline lookup yields CDR1 SGHRS and CDR2 YFSETQ. V dropped 7 bases and J dropped 4 bases, with 21 bases sitting between them. This chain's CDR3 is CASFNRGAAEYEQYF. In nucleotides, the CDR3 is TGCGCCAGCTTCAACAGAGGGGCAGCAGAATACGAGCAGTACTTC.